This T cell receptor (beta chain) stems from a study of T cells in Graves' hyperthyroidism and ophthalmopathy. The V end lost 2 bases, the J end lost 3 bases, and 10 bases lay between the germline ends. The germline gives CDR1 LNHDA, CDR2 SQIVND (reference sequence). This CDR3 comprises 14 residues. Patients were aged 18 to 65, had disease duration under 2 months, and had newly diagnosed hyperthyroidism. Clinical symptoms, serum thyroxine, TRAb, thyroid ultrasound and orbital computed tomography informed diagnoses. It was less than 13 ml of fresh peripheral blood that supplied the PBMCs. Researchers took RNA transcripts and amplified the TCR beta CDR3 regions from them. The HTBI primer set drove a first-round RT-PCR of the TCR CDR3. Using its own MiXCR run on the multiplex PCR reads, TCRdb lists one record per CDR3 protein. The table lists over 250,000 distinct CDR3 sequences, about 25% of them singletons.

This clonotype was counted ten times or more. This receptor was taken from a man aged 35-49 years with Graves' hyperthyroidism that later progressed to Graves' ophthalmopathy. Sequencing input: blood. The genes are TRBV19 and TRBJ1-2, with D possibly being TRBD1 (6 bases). The CDR3: CASSIRGQHYGYTF. CDR3 nucleotide sequence: TGTGCCAGTAGTATAAGAGGACAGCACTATGGCTACACCTTC.